Below, one T cell receptor (beta chain) is given with its context. It lacks a known antigen. In total, over 600 healthy bone marrow donors made up the cohort. Cohort members were all nominally healthy when sampled, although unrecorded immune exposures were likely present. The donor tested CMV seropositive, placing the donor among the 289 seropositive members of the cohort. Every donor gave a peripheral blood sample, and the peripheral blood mononuclear cells from that sample were used for TCR beta sequencing. Genomic DNA was extracted from the blood cell samples with the Qiagen DNeasy Blood Extraction Kit. The entry originates in a study of cytomegalovirus exposure and HLA in healthy donors (dated by TCRdb to about 2017). Describing the broader study: An earlier analysis of some 600 of the donors reported around 280 Gb of sequence data and 117 million unique TCR beta sequences obtained from about 179 million T cells. An earlier analysis of about 600 of the donors used high-throughput TCR beta sequencing to judge whether each TCR beta V gene segment behaved as functional or pseudogenic. Rather than using new phenotypic data, the later analysis identified candidate immune exposures from TCR beta sequences and from how often those sequences occurred across donors. A later genetic analysis took genome-wide SNP genotypes for about three fifths of the 666 donors and used that subset as a discovery cohort. The study was designed to test whether signatures of past pathogen exposure could be identified by cataloging public T cell receptors. The genetic ancestry cluster associated with self-reported Caucasian donors included over 80% of the 398 genotyped donors. A later analysis re-examined previously published TCR beta repertoires from just over 650 donors and added high-resolution HLA genotyping to investigate patterns of TCR occurrence. An early release that covered roughly 600 HLA-typed donors contained approximately 300 gigabases of sequencing data and tens of millions of unique TCR sequences. Every discovery cohort repertoire had been produced on one sequencing platform. Because of strong linkage in the cohort, roughly 5 DR-DQ haplotypes were treated as single units for association and clustering. On average, around 230,000 unique TCR beta nucleotide sequences were sequenced per donor among 350 to 400 genotyped donors of the cohort, with roughly 18% of those sequences being non-productive. The number of donors typed differed by locus, with about 629-630 for A, B, C, DRB1 and DQB1, roughly 520 for DQA1, over 600 for DPA1, and roughly 450 for DPB1. Both class I and class II loci were covered by HLA typing, at four-digit resolution. In addition to the first cohort of 666 subjects, a separate validation cohort of approximately 130 different subjects was used. Alongside the repertoire data, information on donor age, sex, ethnicity and CMV serostatus was compiled. The study used immunosequencing to profile the T cell repertoires of 666 subjects and linked those repertoires to cytomegalovirus serostatus. To predict cytomegalovirus infection status, the study combined high-throughput TCR immunosequencing, statistical association of individual TCRs with disease status, and machine learning.

The full study reports these points: Immune exposure information for the cohort was limited to CMV serostatus. HLA typing was unavailable for some donors at each locus, so association tests used only the typed subset. In a later analysis, TCR association rates were found to vary across HLA loci, with the most associated TCRs seen for DRB1 alleles and the fewest for HLA-C alleles. In this cohort, only TCR beta chains were sequenced, and detectable features were limited by the absence of alpha or paired-chain data. In a later analysis, some 18,000 TCR beta sequences were associated with specific HLA alleles at a false discovery rate of 0.05. An association between a missense DCLRE1C variant and V-gene and J-gene trimming of TCR beta chains was found in a later genetic analysis and replicated in an independent cohort. In a later analysis, most CMV-associated TCR beta chains were found to appear HLA-restricted, with HLA associations seemingly driven largely by CMV exposure. The earlier analysis of 587 of the donors excluded around 17 rarely observed V segments, including chromosome 9 orphons, because counts were too low. A few of the identified cytomegalovirus-associated TCR beta chains were confirmed in vitro to be specific for cytomegalovirus antigens. A later analysis found that HLA-associated TCR beta chains were more clonally expanded and had lower generation probabilities than equally common non-associated chains. The presence/absence analyses assumed that sequencing depth was roughly uniform across donors, and that assumption may not be true. The classifier was reported to diagnose cytomegalovirus status with high specificity and sensitivity in both the original cohort and the validation cohort. A cluster of highly shared sequence variants was judged likely to represent a technical artifact of the sequencing pipeline. A later analysis reported that several top co-occurrence clusters appeared linked to parvovirus B19, influenza, CMV and Epstein-Barr virus. When HLA alleles, especially DR and DQ, strongly co-occurred, attributing TCR associations to individual alleles was difficult. The authors suggested that the approach could potentially be extended to other disease states and immunological phenotypes. Most TCR sequences were seen in very few donors, while some public TCRs were found in many individuals. Linkage disequilibrium might explain the correlated functional status among segregating V segments, but an unknown experimental factor could not be excluded. Because the 87-base-pair reads could not distinguish some IMGT-functional V segments, including TRBV6-2 and TRBV6-3, those segments were excluded. The study gave a list of 150 to 200 TCR beta chains associated with cytomegalovirus. A further reported finding was that TCR beta sequences accurately predicted the HLA-A and HLA-B alleles for most subjects in the first cohort. According to a later genetic analysis, donors in an Asian-associated ancestry cluster had fewer N-insertions in productive TCRs than the approximately 630-donor mean. Broadly in line with IMGT annotations, most TCR beta V segments showed up in productive rearrangements about 87% or about 30% of the time in an earlier analysis of 450 to 600 of the donors.

CDR1 and CDR2 (LNHDA, SQIVND) derive from the germline V gene (reference sequence). Spanning cysteine to phenylalanine, the CDR3 consists of 14 amino acids. The retained sequence is limited to the CDR3, 42 bases, with the frame set at the first base. V and J lose 5 bases and 5 bases, and a span of 15 bases separates them. The library came from the immunoSEQ multiplex PCR assay. The multiplex PCR relied on a mix of 60 forward primers for TCR Vbeta segments and 13 reverse primers for TCR Jbeta segments. The CDR3 region of rearranged TCR beta genes was amplified from genomic DNA with a multiplex PCR assay. On the Illumina HiSeq System, the amplified TCR beta libraries were sequenced as 87-base-pair reads. The source study handled its data this way. In a later analysis, tens of millions of unique TCR beta chains were counted across the 650 to 700 repertoires, and around 10 million of these chains were shared by at least two donors. A nearest-neighbor algorithm error-corrected the raw reads and collapsed the reads into unique sequences, merging closely related sequences to remove PCR and sequencing errors. To assign V, D and J gene segments, CDR3 sequences were aligned to IMGT reference sequences. For a sequence to be retained, a match of at least six nucleotides to both a V gene segment and a J gene segment was required. A rearrangement counted as productive if the CDR3 had no stop codons and remained in frame with V and J, and every other rearrangement counted as non-productive. CDR3 was defined by IMGT convention, running from the second conserved V-encoded cysteine to the conserved J-encoded phenylalanine. The earlier analysis of 500 to 750 of the donors excluded any sequence lacking an unambiguous match to a single V gene segment. An earlier analysis of a few hundred of the donors called V segments functional above 56.7% productive rearrangements and segregating when the between-donor standard deviation exceeded 5%. A statistical classification framework was built to diagnose cytomegalovirus status from the catalog of TCR beta chain sequences. In a later analysis, TCR nucleotide sequences were compared against IMGT/GENE-DB human TR gene sequences so that V and J genes could be assigned. The TCRdist pipeline was used in a later analysis to assign CDR3 sequences and most-parsimonious VDJ recombination scenarios. A later analysis defined each TCR beta chain by its CDR3 amino acid sequence plus V-gene family, and excluded reads lacking a unique V-gene family. In a later analysis, a few hundred highly shared, low-generation-probability nucleotide sequences were removed to address suspected cross-contamination and a sequencing artifact. A later analysis calculated a clonal expansion index for each public chain from normalized within-repertoire ranks of inferred template counts. In a later analysis, generation probabilities were computed using a VDJ recombination model fitted to out-of-frame rearrangements, and the results were checked against IGoR. A later analysis scored TCR-TCR, TCR-HLA and TCR-CMV co-occurrence with hypergeometric tests, applying a repertoire-size bias correction to TCR pairs. False discovery rates were estimated in a later analysis by permuting HLA or CMV assignments 20 times. In a later analysis, co-occurring TCRs were grouped with DBSCAN, and TCRdist sequence similarity was added when clustering was performed within HLA-allele-positive subsets. For co-occurrence clustering, repertoires with fewer than 30,000 or more than 120,000 public chains were excluded, along with roughly 5 repertoires with anomalous nucleotide sharing. TCRdb provides this immuneACCESS table in a form limited to in-frame rearrangements. Some clones are lacking; in checked studies, under half of them reflect an unresolved V gene, and why the rest are absent is not known. The DNA was the basis for D and trimming; V, J and clone size are from that table. The table kept for this sample lists roughly 80,000 clones. Roughly 13% of the sample rests with the top ten.

The sample comprised PBMCs. The origin of this receptor is a man between 50 and 59 years old in good health and CMV-seropositive. The chain is assembled from TRBV19 and TRBJ1-1; TRBD1 is a weak D gene call, 6 bases matching. The DNA sequence reads TGTGCCAGTAGTCCCGCAGGGGAGGGGACTGAAGCTTTCTTT. The resulting protein is CASSPAGEGTEAFF.